Each of the 6 T cell receptor beta chains below was sequenced from the same sample in a study of a mutant IDH1 vaccine in newly diagnosed glioma. Sequenced by immunoSEQ multiplex PCR; TCRdb stores in-frame clones only, minus some. This sample has 50,000 or so clones, with about 77% found just once. Time point indicated: week 5, during vaccination. Each dose delivered 300 ug of mutant IDH1 20-mer peptide subcutaneously with imiquimod. These receptors are not linked to any known antigen. This material consisted of PBMCs, taken from a glioma patient whose treatment included an IDH1 peptide vaccine. These receptors were obtained from a woman aged 40 to 49 with glioma.

The rearrangement links TRBV19 to TRBJ1-2; the match to TRBD1 covers 7 bases. The CDR3 contains 15 residues. From germline, CDR1 is LNHDA and CDR2 SQIVND (reference sequence). After removal of 5 bases from V and 2 bases from J, the junction contained 8 bases not matched to a gene. CDR3 amino acids: CASSGVVTGNYGYTF. The CDR3 DNA is TGTGCCAGTAGTGGCGTCGTGACAGGGAACTATGGCTACACCTTC.

The chain links TRBV7-2 to TRBJ1-3; a possible D gene is TRBD1 (5 bases). Germline V gene lookup returns CDR1 SGHTA and CDR2 FQGNSA. There are 15 residues in the CDR3. The V end was cut by 5 bases, the J end by 4 bases, with 15 bases between. CDR3 DNA sequence: TGTGCCAGCAGCACCGCGGCAGGGTACGGAAACACCATATATTTT. Translated, it gives CASSTAAGYGNTIYF.

The chain carries TRBV2 and TRBJ2-5; no clear D gene. This CDR3 has 13 amino acids. Germline CDR1 SNHLY, CDR2 FYNNEI. The V end was cut by 5 bases, the J end by 1 base, with 8 bases between. Written as DNA, the CDR3 is TGTGCCAGCAGTCAGGCTACCCAAGAGACCCAGTACTTC. This sequence encodes CASSQATQETQYF.

The CDR3 sequence: CASSQDPSSWGKNIQYF. CDR3 DNA: TGCGCCAGCAGCCAAGACCCCTCTAGCTGGGGCAAAAACATTCAGTACTTC. The rearrangement uses TRBV4-3 and TRBJ2-4; tentative D call: TRBD2 (5 bases). This CDR3 is 17 amino acids long. Trimming shortened V by 0 bases and J by 3 bases, and 15 bases separated the two germline ends. Germline lookup yields CDR1 LGHNA and CDR2 YSLEER.

V gene TRBV2 combines with J gene TRBJ2-7; the D gene is possibly TRBD2 (5 bases). Germline-derived CDR1 and CDR2 are SNHLY and FYNNEI. The CDR3 covers 14 residues. The germline V and J ends were trimmed by 10 bases and 2 bases, with 18 bases remaining between them. CDR3 protein: CATRDREAPYEQYF. Here the CDR3 DNA reads TGTGCCACCCGAGACCGGGAAGCGCCCTACGAGCAGTACTTC.

This clone was counted only a few times. V and J are TRBV19 and TRBJ1-5; no clear D. Trimming left V 5 bases short and J 5 bases short, with 13 bases between. The CDR3 consists of 14 residues. In germline, CDR1 is LNHDA, CDR2 SQIVND (reference sequence). The CDR3 protein is CASSLVGVDQPQHF. CDR3 in DNA: TGTGCCAGTAGTCTCGTCGGGGTGGATCAGCCCCAGCATTTT.